Shown below are 11 T cell receptor beta chains from a single sample sequenced in a study of CD8+CD57+ T cells in acquired aplastic anemia. CDR3 and TCR beta VDJ profiling relied on a genomic DNA template. Via MiXCR, TCRdb re-called the reads, giving one row per CDR3 protein. The table records some 210,000 distinct CDR3 sequences, over 60% of them present only once. The sequenced sample consisted of sorted CD4+, CD8+, or CD8+CD57+ T cells (not recorded which) from PBMCs. These TCRs come from a human donor in good health.

The chain couples TRBV19 to TRBJ2-6; weak D call: TRBD2 (6 bases). V lost 3 bases, J lost 15 bases, and 12 bases lay in between. The CDR3 spans 12 residues. Germline CDR1 and CDR2: LNHDA and SQIVND (reference sequence). CDR3 DNA: TGTGCCAGTAGTATCGGCGGGACTGGCCTGACTTTC. Translating gives CASSIGGTGLTF.

V usage is TRBV7-9 and J usage is TRBJ2-2; tentatively, D is TRBD2 (5 bases). V lost 6 bases and J 13 bases, leaving 12 bases between the germline ends. The length of the CDR3 is 11 residues. CDR1 and CDR2 from the germline V gene are SEHNR and FQNEAQ (reference sequence). This CDR3 is CASSLSRGLFF. DNA of the CDR3: TGTGCCAGCAGTTTATCCCGGGGGCTGTTTTTT.

The chain combines TRBV25-1 with TRBJ2-5; TRBD2 agrees at 14 bases. In germline, CDR1 is MGHDK, CDR2 SYGVNS. The CDR3 runs to 16 residues. Trimming cost V 2 bases and J 1 base; bases outside gene matches: 0. CDR3 sequence reads: CASSEGTSGGQETQYF. DNA of the CDR3: TGTGCCAGCAGTGAAGGGACTAGCGGGGGCCAAGAGACCCAGTACTTC.

The CDR3 DNA follows: TGTGCCAGCAGTCTCAAGACAGGGCCGTCCGGCGAGCAGTACTTC. Translating it yields CASSLKTGPSGEQYF. The chain uses TRBV6-5 and TRBJ2-7, with TRBD1 identical over 7 bases. V shed 5 bases, J shed 6 bases, and the junction held 13 bases outside the gene matches. The length of the CDR3 is 15 residues. Germline values: CDR1 MNHEY, CDR2 SVGAGI.

CDR3 residues: CASSLKSGAAAGYTF. Written as DNA, the CDR3 is TGTGCCAGCAGCTTAAAATCGGGGGCGGCAGCTGGCTACACCTTC. The chain carries TRBV7-8 and TRBJ1-2; D is possibly TRBD1 (6 bases). Trimming left V 2 bases short and J 7 bases short, with 17 bases between. Germline V gene data show CDR1 as SGHVS and CDR2 as FQNEAQ. CDR3 length: 15 residues.

This clonotype showed up many times. The chain recombines TRBV28 with TRBJ1-4; no reliable D call. V was trimmed by 6 bases and J by 4 bases, leaving 3 bases between them. The CDR3 contains 11 residues. Germline values: CDR1 MDHEN, CDR2 SYDVKM. The CDR3 spells CASSYNEKLFF. CDR3 bases: TGTGCCAGCAGCTATAATGAAAAACTGTTTTTT.

As for this clonotype: The conserved closing phenylalanine or tryptophan is absent in this CDR3, likely reflecting a read error. Because the CDR3's place on the DNA is in doubt, the DNA is left out and the CDR3 is given as listed by TCRdb. The rearrangement links TRBV7-3 to TRBJ2-1. The germline V gene has CDR1 SGHTA and CDR2 FQGTGA. The CDR3 spans 8 amino acids, including both terminal residues. The CDR3 spells CASSLHVG.

The chain joins TRBV25-1 to TRBJ1-5; the match to TRBD1 covers 7 bases. Germline CDR1 and CDR2: MGHDK and SYGVNS. The CDR3 runs 15 residues. The trim removed 3 bases at V and 1 base at J, leaving 3 bases unmatched. The DNA of the CDR3 is TGTGCCAGCAGTGATGACAGGGTGAGCAATCAGCCCCAGCATTTT. It encodes CASSDDRVSNQPQHF. Filled out from reference TRBV25-1 and TRBJ1-5, the complete variable domain reads EADIYQTPRYLVIGTGKKITLECSQTMGHDKMYWYQQDPGMELHLIHYSYGVNSTEKGDLSSESTVSRIRTEHFPLTLESARPSHTSQYLCASSDDRVSNQPQHFGDGTRLSIL.

This clonotype has ten or more counts. The gene calls are TRBV6-6 and TRBJ2-1; weak D call: TRBD2 (6 bases). The CDR3 spans 15 residues. From germline, CDR1 is MNHNY and CDR2 SVGAGI (reference sequence). V lost 4 bases and J 0 bases, leaving 10 bases between the germline ends. The CDR3 DNA reads TGTGCCAGCAGTTTAGCGGAAAACTCCTACAATGAGCAGTTCTTC. This gives the protein CASSLAENSYNEQFF.

This clonotype occurred once. This chain joins TRBV7-9 and TRBJ2-3, with 14 bases that match TRBD2. The CDR3 sequence is 18 residues long. The germline gives CDR1 SEHNR, CDR2 FQNEAQ (reference sequence). V was clipped by 2 bases and J by 4 bases; unmatched bases: 8. The DNA for the CDR3 is TGTGCCAGCAGCTTAATCCCCCTGACTAGCGGGGGGGCAGATACGCAGTATTTT. This encodes CASSLIPLTSGGADTQYF.

This clonotype was counted a few times. The chain employs TRBV27 and TRBJ2-1; 9 bases agree with TRBD2. In germline, CDR1 is MNHEY, CDR2 SMNVEV (reference sequence). The CDR3 sequence is 16 residues long. Germline trimming cut 5 bases from V and 6 bases from J; bases unmatched to any gene: 11. The CDR3 DNA follows: TGTGCCAGCAGTCCAATAGCGGGAGATAGTTTCAATGAGCAGTTCTTC. It encodes CASSPIAGDSFNEQFF.